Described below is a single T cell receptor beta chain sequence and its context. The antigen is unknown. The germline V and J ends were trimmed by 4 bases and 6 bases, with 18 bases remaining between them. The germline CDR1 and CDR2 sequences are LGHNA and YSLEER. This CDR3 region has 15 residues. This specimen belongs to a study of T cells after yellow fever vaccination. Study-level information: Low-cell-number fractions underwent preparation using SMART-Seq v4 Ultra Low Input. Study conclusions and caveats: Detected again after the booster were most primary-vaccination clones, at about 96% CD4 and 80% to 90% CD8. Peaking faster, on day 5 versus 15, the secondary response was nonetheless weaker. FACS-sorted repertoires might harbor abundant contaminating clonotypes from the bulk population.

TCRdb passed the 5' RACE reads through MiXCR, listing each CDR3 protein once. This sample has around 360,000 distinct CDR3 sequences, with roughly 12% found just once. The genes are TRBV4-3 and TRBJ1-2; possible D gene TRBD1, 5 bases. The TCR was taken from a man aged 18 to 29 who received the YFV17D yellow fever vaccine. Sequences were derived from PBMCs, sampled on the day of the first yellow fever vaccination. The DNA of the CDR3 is TGCGCCAGCAGCCGACGTGCAGGGCTCTATAATGGCTACACCTTC. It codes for CASSRRAGLYNGYTF.